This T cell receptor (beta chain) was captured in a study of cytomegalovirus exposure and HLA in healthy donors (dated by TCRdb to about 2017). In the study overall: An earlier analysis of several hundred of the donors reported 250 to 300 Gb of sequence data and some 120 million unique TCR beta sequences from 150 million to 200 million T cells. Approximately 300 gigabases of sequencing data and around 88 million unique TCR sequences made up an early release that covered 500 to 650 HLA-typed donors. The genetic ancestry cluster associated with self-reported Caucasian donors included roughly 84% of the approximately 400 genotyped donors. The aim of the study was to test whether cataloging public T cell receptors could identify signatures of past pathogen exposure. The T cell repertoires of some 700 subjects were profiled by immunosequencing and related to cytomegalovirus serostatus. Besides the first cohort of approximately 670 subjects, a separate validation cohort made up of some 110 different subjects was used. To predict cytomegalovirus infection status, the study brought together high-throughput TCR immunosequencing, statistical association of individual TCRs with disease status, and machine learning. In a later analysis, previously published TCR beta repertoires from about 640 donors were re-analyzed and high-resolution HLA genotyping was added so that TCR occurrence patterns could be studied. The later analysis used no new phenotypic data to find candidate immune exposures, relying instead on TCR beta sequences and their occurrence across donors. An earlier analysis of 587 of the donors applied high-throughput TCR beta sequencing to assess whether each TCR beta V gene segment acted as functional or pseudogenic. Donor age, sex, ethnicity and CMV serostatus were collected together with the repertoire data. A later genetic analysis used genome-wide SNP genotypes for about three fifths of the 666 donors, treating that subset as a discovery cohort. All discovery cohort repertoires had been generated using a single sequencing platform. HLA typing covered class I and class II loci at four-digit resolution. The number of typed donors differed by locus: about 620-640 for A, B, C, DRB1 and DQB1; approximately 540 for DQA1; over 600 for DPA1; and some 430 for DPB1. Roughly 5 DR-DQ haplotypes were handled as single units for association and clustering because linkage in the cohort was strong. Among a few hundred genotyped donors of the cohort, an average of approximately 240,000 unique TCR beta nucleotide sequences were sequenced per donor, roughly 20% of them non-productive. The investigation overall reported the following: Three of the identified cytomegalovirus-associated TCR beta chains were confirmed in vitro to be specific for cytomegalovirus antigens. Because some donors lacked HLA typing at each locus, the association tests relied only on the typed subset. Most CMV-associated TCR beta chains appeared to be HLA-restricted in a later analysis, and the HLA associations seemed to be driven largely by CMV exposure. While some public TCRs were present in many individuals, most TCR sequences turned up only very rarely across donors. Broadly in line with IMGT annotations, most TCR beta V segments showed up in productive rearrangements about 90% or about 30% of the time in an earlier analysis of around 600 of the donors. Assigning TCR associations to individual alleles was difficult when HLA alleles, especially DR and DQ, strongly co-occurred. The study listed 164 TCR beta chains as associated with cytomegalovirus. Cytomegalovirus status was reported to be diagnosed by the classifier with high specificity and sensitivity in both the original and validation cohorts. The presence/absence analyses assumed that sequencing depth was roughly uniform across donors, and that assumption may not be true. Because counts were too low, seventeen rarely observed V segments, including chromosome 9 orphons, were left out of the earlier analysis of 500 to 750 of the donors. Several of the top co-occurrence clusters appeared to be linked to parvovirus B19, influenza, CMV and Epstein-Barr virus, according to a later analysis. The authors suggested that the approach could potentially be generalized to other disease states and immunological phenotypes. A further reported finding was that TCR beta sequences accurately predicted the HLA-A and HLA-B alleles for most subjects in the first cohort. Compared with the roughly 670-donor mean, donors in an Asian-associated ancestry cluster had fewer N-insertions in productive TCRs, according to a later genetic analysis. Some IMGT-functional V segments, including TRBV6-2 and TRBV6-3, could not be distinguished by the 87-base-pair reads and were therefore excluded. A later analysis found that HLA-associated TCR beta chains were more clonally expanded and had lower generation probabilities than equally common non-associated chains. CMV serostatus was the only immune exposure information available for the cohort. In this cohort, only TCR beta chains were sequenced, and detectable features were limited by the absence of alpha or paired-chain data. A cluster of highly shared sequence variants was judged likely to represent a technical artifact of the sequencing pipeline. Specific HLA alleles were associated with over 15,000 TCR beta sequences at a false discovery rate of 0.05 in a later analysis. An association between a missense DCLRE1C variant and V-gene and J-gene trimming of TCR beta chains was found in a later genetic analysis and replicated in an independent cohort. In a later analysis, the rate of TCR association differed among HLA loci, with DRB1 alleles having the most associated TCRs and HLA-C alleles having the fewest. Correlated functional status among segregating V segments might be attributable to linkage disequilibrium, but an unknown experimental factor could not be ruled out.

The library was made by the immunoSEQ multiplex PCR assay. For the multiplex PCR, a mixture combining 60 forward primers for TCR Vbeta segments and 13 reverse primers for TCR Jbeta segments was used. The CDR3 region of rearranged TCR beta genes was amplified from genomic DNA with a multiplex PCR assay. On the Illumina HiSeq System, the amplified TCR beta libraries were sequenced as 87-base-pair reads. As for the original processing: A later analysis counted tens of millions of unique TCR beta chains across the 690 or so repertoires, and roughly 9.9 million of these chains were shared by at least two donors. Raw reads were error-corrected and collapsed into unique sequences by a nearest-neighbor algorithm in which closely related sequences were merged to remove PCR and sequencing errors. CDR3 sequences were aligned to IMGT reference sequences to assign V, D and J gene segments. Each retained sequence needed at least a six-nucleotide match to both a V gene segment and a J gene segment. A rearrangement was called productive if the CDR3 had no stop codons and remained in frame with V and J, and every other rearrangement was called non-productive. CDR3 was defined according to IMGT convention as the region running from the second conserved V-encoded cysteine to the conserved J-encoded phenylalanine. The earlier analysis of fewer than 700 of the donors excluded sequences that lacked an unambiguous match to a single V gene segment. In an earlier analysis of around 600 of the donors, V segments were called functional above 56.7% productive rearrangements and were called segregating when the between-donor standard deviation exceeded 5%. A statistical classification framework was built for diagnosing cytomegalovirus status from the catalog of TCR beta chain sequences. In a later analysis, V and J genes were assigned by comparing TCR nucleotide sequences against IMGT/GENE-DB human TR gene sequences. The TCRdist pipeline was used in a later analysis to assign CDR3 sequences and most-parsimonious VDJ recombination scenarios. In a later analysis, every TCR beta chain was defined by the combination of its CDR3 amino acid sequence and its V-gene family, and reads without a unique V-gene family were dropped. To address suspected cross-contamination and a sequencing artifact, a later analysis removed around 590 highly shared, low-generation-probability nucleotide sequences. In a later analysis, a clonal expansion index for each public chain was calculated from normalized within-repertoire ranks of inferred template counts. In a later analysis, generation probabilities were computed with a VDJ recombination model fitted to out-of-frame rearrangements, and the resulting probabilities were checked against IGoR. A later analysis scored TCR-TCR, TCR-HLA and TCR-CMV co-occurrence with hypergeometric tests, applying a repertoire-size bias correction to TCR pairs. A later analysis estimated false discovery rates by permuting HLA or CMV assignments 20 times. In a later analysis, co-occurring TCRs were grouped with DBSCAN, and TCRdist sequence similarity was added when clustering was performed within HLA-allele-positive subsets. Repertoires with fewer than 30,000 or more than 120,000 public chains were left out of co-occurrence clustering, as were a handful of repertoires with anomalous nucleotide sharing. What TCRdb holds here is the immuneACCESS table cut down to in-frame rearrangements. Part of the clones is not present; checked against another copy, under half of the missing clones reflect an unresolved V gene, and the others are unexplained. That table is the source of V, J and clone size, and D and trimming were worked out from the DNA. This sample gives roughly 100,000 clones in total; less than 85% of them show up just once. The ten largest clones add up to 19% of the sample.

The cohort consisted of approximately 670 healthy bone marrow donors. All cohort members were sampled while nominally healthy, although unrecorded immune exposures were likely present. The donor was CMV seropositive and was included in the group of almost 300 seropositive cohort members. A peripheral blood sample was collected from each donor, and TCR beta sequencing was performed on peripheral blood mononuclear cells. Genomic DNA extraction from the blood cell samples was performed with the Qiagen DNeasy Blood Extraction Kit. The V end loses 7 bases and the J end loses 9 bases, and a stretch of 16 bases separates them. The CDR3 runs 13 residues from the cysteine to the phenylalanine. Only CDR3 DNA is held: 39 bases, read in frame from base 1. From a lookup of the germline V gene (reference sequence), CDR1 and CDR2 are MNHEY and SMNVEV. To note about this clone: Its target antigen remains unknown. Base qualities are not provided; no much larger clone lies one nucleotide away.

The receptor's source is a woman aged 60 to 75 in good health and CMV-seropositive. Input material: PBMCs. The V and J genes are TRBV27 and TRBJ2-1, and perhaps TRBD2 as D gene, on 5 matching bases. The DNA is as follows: TGTGCCAGCACCCTGAGGTGGGGAGTTGAGCAGTTCTTC. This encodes CASTLRWGVEQFF.